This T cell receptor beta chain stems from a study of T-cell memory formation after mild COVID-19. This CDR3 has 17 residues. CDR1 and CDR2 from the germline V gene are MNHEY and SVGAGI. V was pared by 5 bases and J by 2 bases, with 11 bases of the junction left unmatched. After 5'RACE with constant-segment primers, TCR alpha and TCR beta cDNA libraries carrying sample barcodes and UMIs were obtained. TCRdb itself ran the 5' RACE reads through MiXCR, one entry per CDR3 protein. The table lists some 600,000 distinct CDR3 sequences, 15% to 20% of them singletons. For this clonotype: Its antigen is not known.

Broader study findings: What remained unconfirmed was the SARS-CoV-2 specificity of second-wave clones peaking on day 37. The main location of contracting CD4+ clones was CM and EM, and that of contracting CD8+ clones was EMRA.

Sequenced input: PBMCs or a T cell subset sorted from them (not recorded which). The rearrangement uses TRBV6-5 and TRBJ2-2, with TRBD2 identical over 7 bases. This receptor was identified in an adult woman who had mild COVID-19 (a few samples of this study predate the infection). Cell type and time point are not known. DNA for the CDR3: TGTGCCAGCAGTGCGATTCGACTAGCTTCCAACACCGGGGAGCTGTTTTTT. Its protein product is CASSAIRLASNTGELFF.